The clone carrying this T cell receptor beta chain was observed many times. Antigen unknown. Germline-derived CDR1 and CDR2 are MNHEY and SVGAGI. The CDR3 is 15 residues long. Trimming took 5 bases from V and 2 from J, leaving 13 bases between them. The record originates from a study of CD8 T cells in ankylosing spondylitis. Study-wide findings and caveats: Reportedly, matched ankylosing spondylitis synovial fluid was significantly enriched for disease-linked clones.

Generation of TCR beta libraries employed quantitative 5'-RACE incorporating molecular barcodes. TCRdb redid the calling of the 5' RACE reads with MiXCR, one entry per CDR3 protein. This table has tens of thousands of distinct CDR3 sequences, approximately 11% appearing once. This sequence joins TRBV6-5 and TRBJ1-3; D remains ambiguous. The clonotype was recovered from a male donor with ankylosing spondylitis or in good health (not recorded which). The sequenced material came from blood, either unsorted or a sorted T cell fraction (not recorded which). This CDR3 reads CASSNVGIAGNTIYF. Written as DNA, the CDR3 is TGTGCCAGCAGTAACGTGGGGATAGCTGGAAACACCATATATTTT.